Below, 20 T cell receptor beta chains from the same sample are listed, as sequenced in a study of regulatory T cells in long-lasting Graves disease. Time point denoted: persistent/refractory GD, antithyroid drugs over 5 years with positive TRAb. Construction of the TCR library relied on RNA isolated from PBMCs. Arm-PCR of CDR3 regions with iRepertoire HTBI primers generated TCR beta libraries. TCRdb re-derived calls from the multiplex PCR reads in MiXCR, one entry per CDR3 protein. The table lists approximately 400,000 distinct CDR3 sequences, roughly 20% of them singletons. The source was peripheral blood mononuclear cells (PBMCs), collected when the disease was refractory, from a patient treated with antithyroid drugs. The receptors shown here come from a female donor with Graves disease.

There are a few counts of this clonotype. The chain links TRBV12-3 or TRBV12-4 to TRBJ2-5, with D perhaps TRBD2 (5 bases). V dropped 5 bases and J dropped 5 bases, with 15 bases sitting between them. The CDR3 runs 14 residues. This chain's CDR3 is CASSQLDSGETQYF. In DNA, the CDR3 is TGTGCCAGCAGTCAACTAGACTCGGGGGAGACCCAGTACTTC.

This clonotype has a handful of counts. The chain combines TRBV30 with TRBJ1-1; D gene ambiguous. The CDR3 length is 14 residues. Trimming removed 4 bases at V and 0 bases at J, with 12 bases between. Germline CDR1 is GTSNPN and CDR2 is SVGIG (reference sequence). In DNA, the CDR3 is TGTGCCTGGAATACCGGACGGATGAACACTGAAGCTTTCTTT. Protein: CAWNTGRMNTEAFF.

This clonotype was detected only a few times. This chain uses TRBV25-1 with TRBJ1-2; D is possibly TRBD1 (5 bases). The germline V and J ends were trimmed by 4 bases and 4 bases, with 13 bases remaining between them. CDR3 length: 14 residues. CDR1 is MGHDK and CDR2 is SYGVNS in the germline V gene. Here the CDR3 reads CASSGDERTYGYTF. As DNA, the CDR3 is TGTGCCAGCAGTGGGGACGAGAGAACCTATGGCTACACCTTC.

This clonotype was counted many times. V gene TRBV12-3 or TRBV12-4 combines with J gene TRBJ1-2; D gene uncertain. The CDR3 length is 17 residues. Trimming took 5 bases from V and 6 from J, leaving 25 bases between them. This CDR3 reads CASSDTTLRRSLNGYTF. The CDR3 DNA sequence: TGTGCCAGCAGTGACACCACTCTGCGGCGGAGCCTAAATGGCTACACCTTC.

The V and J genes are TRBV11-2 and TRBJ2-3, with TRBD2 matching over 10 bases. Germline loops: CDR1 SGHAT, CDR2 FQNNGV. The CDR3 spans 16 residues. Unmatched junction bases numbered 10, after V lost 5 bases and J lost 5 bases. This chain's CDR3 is CASSKTAGGPGDTQYF. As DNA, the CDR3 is TGTGCCAGCAGCAAGACAGCGGGAGGGCCGGGAGATACGCAGTATTTT. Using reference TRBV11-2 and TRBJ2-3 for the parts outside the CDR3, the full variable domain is EAGVAQSPRYKIIEKRQSVAFWCNPISGHATLYWYQQILGQGPKLLIQFQNNGVVDDSQLPKDRFSAERLKGVDSTLKIQPAKLEDSAVYLCASSKTAGGPGDTQYFGPGTRLTVL.

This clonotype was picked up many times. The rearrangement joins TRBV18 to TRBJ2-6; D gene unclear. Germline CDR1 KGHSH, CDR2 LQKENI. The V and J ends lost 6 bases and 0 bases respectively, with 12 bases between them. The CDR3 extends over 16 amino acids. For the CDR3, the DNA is TGTGCCAGCTCTCGCGAGGCCCTCTCTGGGGCCAACGTCCTGACTTTC. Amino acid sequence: CASSREALSGANVLTF.

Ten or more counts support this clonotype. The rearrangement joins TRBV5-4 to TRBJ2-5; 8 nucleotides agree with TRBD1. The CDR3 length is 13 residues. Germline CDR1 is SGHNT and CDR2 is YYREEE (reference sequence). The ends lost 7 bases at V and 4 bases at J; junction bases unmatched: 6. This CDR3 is CASGQGAGETQYF. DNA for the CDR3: TGTGCCAGCGGGCAGGGGGCGGGAGAGACCCAGTACTTC.

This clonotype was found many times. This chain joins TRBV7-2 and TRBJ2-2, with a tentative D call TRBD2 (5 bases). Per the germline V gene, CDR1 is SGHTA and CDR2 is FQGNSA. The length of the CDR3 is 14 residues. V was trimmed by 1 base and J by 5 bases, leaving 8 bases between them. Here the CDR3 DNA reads TGTGCCAGCAGCTTAGAGGGCGGGACCGGGGAGCTGTTTTTT. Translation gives CASSLEGGTGELFF.

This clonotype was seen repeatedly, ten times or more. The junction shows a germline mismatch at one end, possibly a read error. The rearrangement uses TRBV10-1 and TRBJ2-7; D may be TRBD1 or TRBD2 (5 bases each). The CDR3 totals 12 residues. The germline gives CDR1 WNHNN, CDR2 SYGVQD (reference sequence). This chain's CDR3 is CASSDSGRAVRF. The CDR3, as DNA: TGCGCCAGCAGTGACTCGGGACGAGCAGTACGCTTC.

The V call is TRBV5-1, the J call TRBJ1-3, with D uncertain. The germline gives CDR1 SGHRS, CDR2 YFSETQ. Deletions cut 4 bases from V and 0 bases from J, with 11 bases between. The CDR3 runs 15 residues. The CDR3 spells CASSLDLSSGNTIYF. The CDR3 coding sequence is TGCGCCAGCAGCCTCGATTTAAGCTCTGGAAACACCATATATTTT.

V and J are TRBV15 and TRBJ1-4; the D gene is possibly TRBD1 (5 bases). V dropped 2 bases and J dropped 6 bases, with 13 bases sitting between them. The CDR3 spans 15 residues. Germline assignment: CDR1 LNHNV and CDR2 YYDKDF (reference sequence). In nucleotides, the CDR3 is TGTGCCACCAGCAGAACCGACAGACTGGATGAAAAACTGTTTTTT. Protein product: CATSRTDRLDEKLFF.

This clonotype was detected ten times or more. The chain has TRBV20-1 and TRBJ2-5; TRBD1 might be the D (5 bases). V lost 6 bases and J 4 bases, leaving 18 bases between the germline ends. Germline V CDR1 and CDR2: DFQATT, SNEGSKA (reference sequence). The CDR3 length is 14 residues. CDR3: CSAVQTAPRETQYF. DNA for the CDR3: TGCAGTGCCGTCCAGACAGCACCTCGAGAGACCCAGTACTTC.

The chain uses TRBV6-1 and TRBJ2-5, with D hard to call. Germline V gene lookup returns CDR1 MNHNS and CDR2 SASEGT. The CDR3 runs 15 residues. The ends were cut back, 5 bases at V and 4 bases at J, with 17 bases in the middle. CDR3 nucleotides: TGTGCCAGCAGTCTCACGCCTCAGAAAGGAGAGACCCAGTACTTC. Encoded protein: CASSLTPQKGETQYF.

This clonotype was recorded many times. The CDR3 sequence is CARAGVLDSGANVLTF. The CDR3 DNA reads TGTGCCAGGGCAGGGGTGTTGGACTCTGGGGCCAACGTCCTGACTTTC. The V call is TRBV2, the J call TRBJ2-6; the D gene is possibly TRBD1 (6 bases). The CDR3 extends over 16 amino acids. Trimming stripped 9 bases from V and 0 bases from J, with 15 bases between. Germline assignment: CDR1 SNHLY and CDR2 FYNNEI.

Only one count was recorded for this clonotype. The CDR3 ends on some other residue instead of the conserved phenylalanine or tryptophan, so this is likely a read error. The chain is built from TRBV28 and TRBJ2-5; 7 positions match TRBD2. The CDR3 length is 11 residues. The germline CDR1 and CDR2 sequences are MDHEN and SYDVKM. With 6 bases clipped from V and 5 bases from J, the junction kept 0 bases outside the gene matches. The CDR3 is CASRGGETQYS. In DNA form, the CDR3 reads TGTGCCAGCAGGGGGGGGGAGACCCAGTACTCC.

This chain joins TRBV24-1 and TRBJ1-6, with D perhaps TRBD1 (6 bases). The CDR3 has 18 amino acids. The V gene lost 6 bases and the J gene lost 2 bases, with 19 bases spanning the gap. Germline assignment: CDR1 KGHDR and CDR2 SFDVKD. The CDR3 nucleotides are TGTGCCACCAGTTCCGGGACAAGGGCTGGGGCCTATAATTCACCCCTCCACTTT. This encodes CATSSGTRAGAYNSPLHF.

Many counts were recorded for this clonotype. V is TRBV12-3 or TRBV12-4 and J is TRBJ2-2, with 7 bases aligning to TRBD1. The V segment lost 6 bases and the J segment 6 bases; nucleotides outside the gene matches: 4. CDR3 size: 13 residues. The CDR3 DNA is TGTGCCAGCAGCCCAAGGGGGCCCGGGGAGCTGTTTTTT. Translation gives CASSPRGPGELFF.

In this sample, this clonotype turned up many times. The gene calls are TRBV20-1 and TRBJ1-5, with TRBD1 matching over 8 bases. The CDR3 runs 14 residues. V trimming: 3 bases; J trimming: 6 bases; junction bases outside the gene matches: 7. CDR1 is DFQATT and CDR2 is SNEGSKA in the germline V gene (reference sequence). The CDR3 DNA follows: TGCAGTGCTAGGCCAAAACAGGGGGGTCAGCCCCAGCATTTT. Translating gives CSARPKQGGQPQHF.

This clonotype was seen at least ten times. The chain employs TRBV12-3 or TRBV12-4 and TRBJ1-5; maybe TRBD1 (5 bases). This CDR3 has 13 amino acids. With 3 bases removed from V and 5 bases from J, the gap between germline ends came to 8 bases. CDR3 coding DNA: TGTGCCAGCAGTTTGGCAGGGTATCAGCCCCAGCATTTT. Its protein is CASSLAGYQPQHF.

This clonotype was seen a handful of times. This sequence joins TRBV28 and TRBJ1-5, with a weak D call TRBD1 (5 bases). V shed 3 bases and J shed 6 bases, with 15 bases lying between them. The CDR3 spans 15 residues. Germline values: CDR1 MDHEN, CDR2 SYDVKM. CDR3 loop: CASSLGWGERQPQHF. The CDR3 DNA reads TGTGCCAGCAGTTTGGGGTGGGGGGAACGTCAGCCCCAGCATTTT.